This T cell receptor beta chain derives from a study of cytotoxic CD8 clonotypes in ibrutinib-treated CLL. The table came from immunoSEQ multiplex PCR; TCRdb's copy has only in-frame clones and leaves some out. Among roughly 130,000 clones, around 93% were seen once, and the ten largest hold more than 10%. Comments on this clone: Its specificity is unknown.

Study-wide findings and caveats: Sampling of sustained-remission and progressing patients occurred at differing times. Public clonotypes were uncommon and contracted or stayed stable on treatment. Clonality (at baseline) was higher than in age-matched healthy donors and tracked circulating CD8+ T-cell counts.

This CDR3 contains 13 residues. CDR1 is WNHNN, CDR2 SYGVQD, per germline (reference sequence). Trimming stripped 2 bases from V and 5 bases from J, with 10 bases between. This clonotype was obtained from a human donor with chronic lymphocytic leukemia. The sequencing here drew on PBMCs, taken after 12 months of ibrutinib treatment. The genes are TRBV10-1 and TRBJ2-7, with D unclear. The CDR3 protein is CASSEHIENEQYF. In nucleotides, the CDR3 is TGCGCCAGCAGTGAGCACATCGAGAACGAGCAGTACTTC.